What follows are 32 T cell receptor beta chains derived from one specimen sequenced in a study of patients and donors after allogeneic stem cell transplantation. One entry per CDR3 protein results from TCRdb running MiXCR on the RT-PCR reads. The data show about a million distinct CDR3 sequences, roughly 18% seen once. Input material: blood, either unsorted or a sorted T cell fraction (not recorded which). The source is a human donor who was either an allogeneic HSCT recipient or a stem cell or donor lymphocyte infusion donor (not recorded which). It is not recorded whose cells these are; they may come from a transplant donor.

This clonotype showed up just a few times. In DNA form, the CDR3 reads TGCGCCAGCAGCTTGGAGGTAGCGGGAGTATTAGAGACCCAGTACTTC. This codes for CASSLEVAGVLETQYF. The rearrangement links TRBV5-1 to TRBJ2-5; 9 nucleotides line up with TRBD2. J was trimmed by 4 bases and V by 0 bases; bases with no gene match: 7. CDR3 size: 16 residues. Germline CDR1 is SGHRS and CDR2 is YFSETQ.

This clonotype was detected only a few times. The rearrangement uses TRBV20-1 and TRBJ1-2; D uncertain. V shed 5 bases and J shed 8 bases, with 15 bases lying between them. The CDR3 has 12 amino acids. The germline CDR1 and CDR2 sequences are DFQATT and SNEGSKA (reference sequence). The CDR3 DNA follows: TGCAGTGCTCCTGATTCTGGGAAGGGCTACACCTTC. Amino acid sequence: CSAPDSGKGYTF.

This clonotype has more than one count but fewer than ten. The V gene is TRBV12-3 or TRBV12-4, the J gene TRBJ1-4; TRBD1 might be the D (5 bases). The length of the CDR3 is 12 residues. V shed 8 bases and J shed 7 bases, with 11 bases lying between them. The CDR3 nucleotides are TGTGCCAGCTCGGGACCAAGTGAAAAACTGTTTTTT. The encoded protein is CASSGPSEKLFF.

The V and J genes are TRBV6-5 and TRBJ2-2, with a weak D call TRBD1 (5 bases). The V end lost 2 bases, the J end lost 7 bases, and 11 bases lay between the germline ends. The germline gives CDR1 MNHEY, CDR2 SVGAGI. The CDR3 sequence is 14 residues long. The CDR3 sequence is CASSYGAVFGELFF. The DNA for the CDR3 is TGTGCCAGCAGTTACGGGGCCGTGTTCGGGGAGCTGTTTTTT.

The J gene is TRBJ1-1, the V gene TRBV11-2; D is possibly TRBD1 (6 bases). V was shortened by 3 bases and J by 0 bases, with 11 bases between the two germline ends. CDR3 length equals 15 residues. The germline V gene has CDR1 SGHAT and CDR2 FQNNGV. The CDR3 DNA is TGTGCCAGCAGCTTGGTAGGACAGTTGAACACTGAAGCTTTCTTT. Its protein is CASSLVGQLNTEAFF.

This sequence joins TRBV20-1 and TRBJ1-6; D ambiguous. Germline-derived CDR1 and CDR2 are DFQATT and SNEGSKA (reference sequence). This CDR3 region has 14 residues. Trimming left V 5 bases short and J 7 bases short, with 15 bases between. In DNA, the CDR3 is TGCAGTGCTGCGTCCGGGTTTCAGAATTCACCCCTCCACTTT. Translating it yields CSAASGFQNSPLHF.

This chain connects TRBV27 to TRBJ2-3, with 9 bases lining up with TRBD2. CDR1 and CDR2 from the germline V gene are MNHEY and SMNVEV (reference sequence). CDR3 length equals 17 residues. The J segment lost 0 bases and the V segment lost 1 base, leaving 5 bases of the junction unmatched. This CDR3 is CASSLLSSGTSTDTQYF. The CDR3 DNA is TGTGCCAGCAGTTTATTATCTAGCGGGACCAGCACAGATACGCAGTATTTT.

The sample holds many counts of this clonotype. The chain is built from TRBV12-3 or TRBV12-4 and TRBJ2-1; D unclear. V lost 2 bases and J lost 5, with 19 bases in between. The CDR3 contains 17 residues. Here the CDR3 reads CASSLLRTGVKNNEQFF. The CDR3 DNA reads as TGTGCCAGCAGTTTACTACGAACTGGGGTGAAAAACAATGAGCAGTTCTTC.

This clonotype was detected a few times. The V and J genes are TRBV10-3 and TRBJ1-1; TRBD1 might be the D (5 bases). Germline V gene sequence: CDR1 ENHRY, CDR2 SYGVKD. There are 14 residues in the CDR3. The V end lost 2 bases, the J end lost 5 bases, and 12 bases lay between the germline ends. CDR3 loop: CAISERAGETEAFF. CDR3 coding DNA: TGTGCCATCAGTGAGAGGGCGGGGGAGACTGAAGCTTTCTTT.

The chain recombines TRBV29-1 with TRBJ2-5; D remains ambiguous. CDR3 length: 11 residues. Germline V gives CDR1 SQVTM, CDR2 ANQGSEA. V lost 7 bases and J lost 2, with 8 bases in between. CDR3 sequence: CSATEQETQYF. The CDR3 DNA sequence: TGCAGCGCTACAGAACAAGAGACCCAGTACTTC.

This clonotype showed up just a few times. The V call is TRBV5-1, the J call TRBJ2-6; TRBD1 aligns across 10 bases. V trimming: 6 bases; J trimming: 0 bases; junction bases outside the gene matches: 6. CDR1 and CDR2 from the germline V gene are SGHRS and YFSETQ. CDR3 length: 17 residues. The CDR3 DNA sequence: TGCGCCAGCAACAGGGGACAGGGGATCTCTGGGGCCAACGTCCTGACTTTC. This codes for CASNRGQGISGANVLTF.

This clonotype was counted only a few times. The J gene is TRBJ1-1, the V gene TRBV3-1, with D maybe TRBD1 (6 bases). Trimming took off 4 bases at V and 0 bases at J, with 15 bases between the two ends. CDR3 length: 16 residues. The germline CDR1 and CDR2 sequences are LGHDT and YNNKEL (reference sequence). For the CDR3, the DNA is TGTGCCAGCAGCCGCCTAGGACGGGACATGAACACTGAAGCTTTCTTT. Amino acids: CASSRLGRDMNTEAFF.

The genes are TRBV27 and TRBJ2-2; 8 bases are shared with TRBD2. After removal of 5 bases from V and 0 bases from J, the junction contained 2 bases not matched to a gene. The CDR3 has 15 amino acids. Germline V CDR1 and CDR2: MNHEY, SMNVEV (reference sequence). CDR3 sequence: CASSSGRSNTGELFF. CDR3 nucleotides: TGTGCCAGCAGTAGCGGGAGATCGAACACCGGGGAGCTGTTTTTT.

The chain joins TRBV6-1 to TRBJ2-1; 14 nucleotides match TRBD2. V lost 6 bases, J lost 1 base, and 8 bases stayed unmatched. Germline V gene lookup returns CDR1 MNHNS and CDR2 SASEGT. The CDR3 contains 18 residues. The CDR3 nucleotides are TGTGCCAGCAGGTCCGGGACTAGCGGGAGATCATCCTACAATGAGCAGTTCTTC. Encoded protein: CASRSGTSGRSSYNEQFF.

The chain combines TRBV9 with TRBJ1-2, with D maybe TRBD1 (5 bases). The V end was cut by 3 bases, the J end by 0 bases, with 18 bases between. CDR3 length equals 17 residues. Germline assignment: CDR1 SGDLS and CDR2 YYNGEE. CDR3 sequence: CASSGGARDRTNYGYTF. The CDR3 DNA is TGTGCCAGCAGCGGAGGCGCCCGGGACCGTACTAACTATGGCTACACCTTC.

This clonotype occurred many times. The chain is built from TRBV10-3 and TRBJ2-2, with 9 bases aligning to TRBD1. Looked up from germline, CDR1 is ENHRY and CDR2 is SYGVKD. The CDR3 runs 14 residues. With 6 bases clipped from V and 5 bases from J, the junction kept 4 bases outside the gene matches. DNA of the CDR3: TGTGCCATCAGAGGACAGGGGTCGACCGGGGAGCTGTTTTTT. Protein: CAIRGQGSTGELFF.

This clonotype was detected only a few times. The chain couples TRBV6-6 to TRBJ1-2; TRBD1 aligns across 7 bases. The germline CDR1 and CDR2 sequences are MNHNY and SVGAGI (reference sequence). Trimming removed 7 bases from V and 4 bases from J; junction bases left unmatched: 6. The CDR3 sequence is 13 residues long. The CDR3 spells CASNPQGSYGYTF. CDR3 nucleotide sequence: TGTGCCAGCAACCCACAGGGGTCCTATGGCTACACCTTC.

This clonotype was recorded many times. The V and J genes are TRBV24-1 and TRBJ1-2; D is undetermined. V was clipped by 0 bases and J by 8 bases, with 12 bases between them. Germline CDR1 and CDR2: KGHDR and SFDVKD. CDR3 length: 14 residues. As DNA, the CDR3 is TGTGCCACCAGTGATTTGGGAACTTCTATGGGCTACACCTTC. It encodes CATSDLGTSMGYTF.

This clonotype showed up many times. The rearrangement uses TRBV6-1 and TRBJ1-2; no definite D call. Germline values: CDR1 MNHNS, CDR2 SASEGT. This CDR3 contains 14 residues. V lost 0 bases and J 2 bases, leaving 7 bases between the germline ends. The CDR3 sequence: CASSEAGGNYGYTF. The CDR3 nucleotides are TGTGCCAGCAGTGAAGCCGGCGGCAACTATGGCTACACCTTC.

This sequence joins TRBV30 and TRBJ2-7; weak D call: TRBD1 (5 bases). CDR1 GTSNPN and CDR2 SVGIG come from the germline V gene (reference sequence). The ends were cut back, 5 bases at V and 5 bases at J, with 10 bases in the middle. The CDR3 has 11 residues. The CDR3 here is CAWGQSHEQYF. The CDR3 nucleotides read TGTGCCTGGGGACAATCCCACGAGCAGTACTTC.

Comment on this clonotype: This may arise from a read error, as a much more abundant clone is one base away. J is TRBJ2-5 and V is TRBV2; D gene unclear. Germline V lookup: CDR1 SNHLY, CDR2 FYNNEI. Trimming pared 5 bases from V and 1 base from J, leaving 8 bases between. CDR3 length: 13 residues. The CDR3 DNA reads TGTGCCAGCAGTTTACACCCCCAAGAGACCCAGTACTTC. This gives the protein CASSLHPQETQYF.

This clonotype was counted at least ten times. The chain carries TRBV12-3 or TRBV12-4 and TRBJ2-7; D is possibly TRBD1 (5 bases). V dropped 1 base and J dropped 5 bases, with 9 bases sitting between them. The CDR3 has 13 amino acids. This CDR3 reads CASSLGGRDEQYF. The CDR3 DNA reads TGTGCCAGCAGTTTAGGGGGCAGGGACGAGCAGTACTTC.

Regarding this clonotype: One base away lies a much larger clone, so this may be a sequencing read error. The J gene is TRBJ1-1, the V gene TRBV12-3 or TRBV12-4; TRBD1 aligns across 11 bases. The CDR3 covers 15 residues. CDR3 DNA sequence: TGTGCCAGCAATTTAGCGGGGACAGGGGGCACTGAAGCTTTCTTT. Its protein is CASNLAGTGGTEAFF.

The rearrangement joins TRBV4-3 to TRBJ2-2; D unresolved. Germline V gene data show CDR1 as LGHNA and CDR2 as YSLEER. The CDR3 has 14 amino acids. The V and J ends lost 0 bases and 7 bases respectively, with 9 bases between them. The CDR3 sequence is CASSQEMVVGELFF. Here the CDR3 DNA reads TGCGCCAGCAGCCAAGAGATGGTGGTCGGGGAGCTGTTTTTT.

The V gene is TRBV29-1, the J gene TRBJ2-7, with TRBD1 matching over 10 bases. Germline trimming cut 4 bases from V and 6 bases from J; bases unmatched to any gene: 3. Germline CDR1 SQVTM, CDR2 ANQGSEA. This CDR3 is 12 amino acids long. The CDR3, as DNA: TGCAGCGTTGGGGACAGGGGAGGCGAGCAGTACTTC. Residues: CSVGDRGGEQYF.

This clonotype was seen only a few times. CDR3 residues: CASSQGLSDTQYF. CDR3 bases: TGTGCCAGCAGCCAAGGCCTTTCAGATACGCAGTATTTT. This chain joins TRBV3-1 and TRBJ2-3; D gene ambiguous. CDR1 and CDR2 (germline): LGHDT, YNNKEL (reference sequence). The CDR3 runs 13 residues. V was shortened by 1 base and J by 4 bases, with 6 bases between the two germline ends.

The chain is built from TRBV29-1 and TRBJ2-6; 8 positions match TRBD1. Per the germline V gene, CDR1 is SQVTM and CDR2 is ANQGSEA. The CDR3 is 15 amino acids. Germline trimming cut 5 bases from V and 0 bases from J; bases unmatched to any gene: 3. Here the CDR3 reads CSVTGGFSGANVLTF. The CDR3 DNA reads as TGCAGCGTTACAGGGGGTTTCTCTGGGGCCAACGTCCTGACTTTC.

This chain links TRBV9 with TRBJ2-2; D ambiguous. CDR3 length: 14 amino acids. Looked up from germline, CDR1 is SGDLS and CDR2 is YYNGEE. V was cut by 5 bases and J by 0 bases, with 8 bases left in between. CDR3 DNA: TGTGCCAGCAGGGCGGCCACGAACACCGGGGAGCTGTTTTTT. Protein sequence: CASRAATNTGELFF.

This clonotype was seen only a few times. The chain uses TRBV24-1 and TRBJ1-2, with D uncertain. In germline, CDR1 is KGHDR, CDR2 SFDVKD. This CDR3 comprises 9 residues. V lost 9 bases, J lost 8 bases, and 6 bases lay in between. For the CDR3, the DNA is TGTGCCACCGAACGGGGCTACACCTTC. Protein sequence: CATERGYTF.

The table lists this clonotype with a few counts. V gene TRBV12-3 or TRBV12-4 combines with J gene TRBJ1-2; D remains ambiguous. The CDR3 covers 14 residues. The ends were cut back, 1 base at V and 2 bases at J, with 8 bases in the middle. The CDR3 here is CASSLDWQNYGYTF. The CDR3 region has the DNA TGTGCCAGCAGTTTAGACTGGCAGAACTATGGCTACACCTTC.

V is TRBV20-1 and J is TRBJ2-1; no clear D gene. CDR1 and CDR2 (germline): DFQATT, SNEGSKA (reference sequence). V was clipped by 1 base and J by 8 bases, with 18 bases between them. CDR3 size: 15 residues. CDR3 DNA sequence: TGCAGTGCTAGAGGCACTCCAGTAAGCAGGTATGAGCAGTTCTTC. Translation gives CSARGTPVSRYEQFF.

V gene TRBV4-1 combines with J gene TRBJ2-7; D is unclear. The germline V and J ends were trimmed by 3 bases and 1 base, with 10 bases remaining between them. This CDR3 spans 14 amino acids. Germline lookup yields CDR1 MGHRA and CDR2 YSYEKL. In DNA form, the CDR3 reads TGCGCCAGCAGCCAGAAGGACGGTTCCTACGAGCAGTACTTC. Translated: CASSQKDGSYEQYF.